These 10 T cell receptor beta chains were sequenced from one sample in a study of blood T cell repertoires in COVID-19. The repertoire was sequenced with immunoSEQ multiplex PCR; TCRdb's copy has only in-frame clones and lacks some. This sample has around 300,000 clones; over 75% occur once, and the top ten carry around 5%. Sequencing was done on a sample of PBMCs or T cells enriched from blood (not recorded which). Source of these receptors: a man aged 25 to 40 who had recovered from COVID-19.

This chain joins TRBV27 and TRBJ2-5; the match to TRBD2 covers 7 bases. V lost 4 bases and J lost 4; bases outside the gene matches: 3. The V gene's germline CDR1 is MNHEY and CDR2 SMNVEV (reference sequence). CDR3 length: 13 residues. CDR3 bases: TGTGCCAGCAGTTATGCGGGGGTAGAGACCCAGTACTTC. Translating gives CASSYAGVETQYF.

This CDR3 is CASILSGGNQPQHF. In DNA form, the CDR3 reads TGTGCCAGCATCCTATCGGGGGGCAATCAGCCCCAGCATTTT. The V and J genes are TRBV28 and TRBJ1-5; D is perhaps TRBD1 (5 bases). With 7 bases removed from V and 2 bases from J, the gap between germline ends came to 12 bases. CDR1 is MDHEN, CDR2 SYDVKM, per germline. This CDR3 is built from 14 residues. Variable domain in full (rest from reference TRBV28 and TRBJ1-5): DVKVTQSSRYLVKRTGEKVFLECVQDMDHENMFWYRQDPGLGLRLIYFSYDVKMKEKGDIPEGYSVSREKKERFSLILESASTNQTSMYLCASILSGGNQPQHFGDGTRLSIL.

J is TRBJ1-2 and V is TRBV28; 8 bases line up with TRBD1. CDR3 length equals 14 residues. The V gene end was trimmed by 8 bases and the J gene end by 8 bases; junction bases not matched to a gene: 13. Germline CDR1 is MDHEN and CDR2 is SYDVKM. The DNA for the CDR3 is TGTGCCAGCGGGGTGGGGACAGGCCGGCTGGGCTACACCTTC. This gives the protein CASGVGTGRLGYTF.

The chain joins TRBV18 to TRBJ1-3, with no clear D. The CDR3 runs 15 residues. The germline gives CDR1 KGHSH, CDR2 LQKENI. V was cut by 1 base and J by 0 bases, with 7 bases left in between. Here the CDR3 DNA reads TGTGCCAGCTCACCACTCCCCTCCTCTGGAAACACCATATATTTT. Translated: CASSPLPSSGNTIYF. The whole variable domain, remainder taken from reference TRBV18 and TRBJ1-3, is NAGVMQNPRHLVRRRGQEARLRCSPMKGHSHVYWYRQLPEEGLKFMVYLQKENIIDESGMPKERFSAEFPKEGPSILRIQQVVRGDSAAYFCASSPLPSSGNTIYFGEGSWLTVV.

The chain has TRBV3-1 (or the pseudogene TRBV3-2) and TRBJ2-3, with TRBD2 identical over 9 bases. This CDR3 is 20 amino acids long. V gave up 0 bases and J gave up 2 bases; unmatched junction bases: 15. Germline lookup yields CDR1 LGHDT and CDR2 YNNKEL (reference sequence). The CDR3 DNA follows: TGTGCCAGCAGCCAAGATCGGAATAGCGGGGGCCCACTATACACAGATACGCAGTATTTT. It codes for CASSQDRNSGGPLYTDTQYF.

The J gene is TRBJ1-5, the V gene TRBV5-1; D is ambiguous. This CDR3 has 14 amino acids. The germline V gene encodes CDR1 SGHRS and CDR2 YFSETQ. V shed 0 bases and J shed 4 bases, with 8 bases lying between them. The CDR3 nucleotides are TGCGCCAGCAGCTTGGACAGTAGGAATCAGCCCCAGCATTTT. This sequence encodes CASSLDSRNQPQHF.

The rearrangement joins TRBV29-1 to TRBJ1-1; no reliable D call. CDR1 is SQVTM, CDR2 ANQGSEA, per germline. Trimming pared 5 bases from V and 1 base from J, leaving 8 bases between. The CDR3 consists of 12 residues. CDR3 bases: TGCAGCGTTTACGAGGAGAACACTGAAGCTTTCTTT. This encodes CSVYEENTEAFF.

The chain couples TRBV5-4 to TRBJ2-2, with TRBD2 matching 15 bases. The CDR3 is made up of 18 amino acids. V was pared by 2 bases and J by 1 base, with 3 bases of the junction left unmatched. The germline V gene has CDR1 SGHNT and CDR2 YYREEE (reference sequence). CDR3 sequence reads: CASSLGLAGGRNTGELFF. As DNA, the CDR3 is TGTGCCAGCAGCTTAGGACTAGCGGGGGGGCGGAACACCGGGGAGCTGTTTTTT.

V gene TRBV10-3 combines with J gene TRBJ2-1, with 8 bases aligning to TRBD2. The CDR3 sequence is 15 residues long. The J segment lost 5 bases and the V segment lost 6 bases, leaving 9 bases of the junction unmatched. CDR1 and CDR2 (germline): ENHRY, SYGVKD. CDR3 in amino acids: CAIRQGLESHNEQFF. The CDR3 DNA reads TGTGCCATCAGGCAGGGACTAGAATCCCACAATGAGCAGTTCTTC.

This sequence joins TRBV2 and TRBJ1-2, with 8 nucleotides matching TRBD1. CDR3 length: 16 amino acids. V was clipped by 1 base and J by 9 bases; unmatched bases: 13. CDR1 and CDR2 from the germline V gene are SNHLY and FYNNEI. In DNA, the CDR3 is TGTGCCAGCAGTGAAGGTGGGCCAGGGGGCGCGGTCCGCTACACCTTC. It encodes CASSEGGPGGAVRYTF.